This is a list of T cell receptor beta chains from one sample in a study of blood T cell repertoires in COVID-19. TCRdb keeps only in-frame clones here, not all; method: immunoSEQ multiplex PCR. The profile shows 50,000 to 70,000 clones, 75% to 80% of them singletons. Sequenced input: peripheral blood. Receptors were obtained from a man aged 45 to 65 with active or convalescent COVID-19. Each CDR3 is given with its conserved first and last residue. A D gene is named only where the DNA matches it firmly. Clone size is not always given. Where it is, it says once, few, many or a class for expanded clones.

-	TRBJ2-7	-	TRBV20-1	TGCAGTGCTAGTGGGACTGCCCCCTACGAGCAGTACTTC	CSASGTAPYEQYF
-	TRBJ2-6	-	TRBV24-1	TGTGCCCCGTACAGGGCTACTGGGGCCAACGTCCTGACTTTC	CAPYRATGANVLTF
-	TRBJ2-7	TRBD1	TRBV6-5	TGTGCCAGCAGTTACTCGGGACAGGGGACGTACGAGCAGTACTTC	CASSYSGQGTYEQYF
-	TRBJ1-5	TRBD1	TRBV3-1/TRBV3-2	TGTGCCAGCAGCCAAGAGGGAGGACAGGGCCATCAGCCCCAGCATTTT	CASSQEGGQGHQPQHF
-	TRBJ2-1	TRBD1	TRBV19	TGTGCCAGTAGTTGGGACAGCTACAATGAGCAGTTCTTC	CASSWDSYNEQFF
-	TRBJ2-5	TRBD2	TRBV12-5	TGTGCTAGCAGCTTCGCTAGCGGGGTGGAGACCCAGTACTTC	CASSFASGVETQYF
-	TRBJ2-5	-	TRBV2	TGTGCCAGCAGTGAAGCAGGGGGAATAAAGACCCAGTACTTC	CASSEAGGIKTQYF
-	TRBJ2-7	TRBD1	TRBV29-1	TGCAGCGTTGCCCCCGGGACAGGGACCTACGAGCAGTACTTC	CSVAPGTGTYEQYF
-	TRBJ1-1	-	TRBV6-6	TGTGCCAGCAGTTCTACCAGGGGTCATGGAGCTTTCTTT	CASSSTRGHGAFF
-	TRBJ2-1	-	TRBV7-3	TGTGCCAGCAGCTTAACAACAGGGTCGTCCTACAATGAGCAGTTCTTC	CASSLTTGSSYNEQFF
-	TRBJ2-3	TRBD1	TRBV7-2	TGTGCCAGCAGCGCGGACAGGGGCAAGACAGATACGCAGTATTTT	CASSADRGKTDTQYF
-	TRBJ1-1	TRBD1	TRBV9	TGTGCCAGCAGCGTGGGTACAGGGGCAACTGAAGCTTTCTTT	CASSVGTGATEAFF
few	TRBJ1-2	TRBD1	TRBV2	TGTGCCAGCAGATCGATTGGGACAGGGGTTACGGGCACCTTC	CASRSIGTGVTGTF
few	TRBJ2-3	-	TRBV7-2	TGTGCCTCAGAGAGGGAGGAGTTTTACGATACGCAGTATTTT	CASEREEFYDTQYF
-	TRBJ1-2	TRBD1	TRBV6-1	TGTGCCAGCAGTGAAGGTGGACAGGCACCTCGGTATGGCTACACCTTC	CASSEGGQAPRYGYTF
-	TRBJ1-4	-	TRBV29-1	TGCAGCGTTACCCTGGGCAGCCGGGAAAAACTGTTTTTT	CSVTLGSREKLFF
few	TRBJ2-5	-	TRBV11-2	TGTGCCAGCAGCTTAGGGGGGGGCAGGGACAAGACCCAGTACTTC	CASSLGGGRDKTQYF
-	TRBJ2-3	TRBD2	TRBV5-4	TGTGCCAGCAGCCCGACTAGCGGGGACACAGATACGCAGTATTTT	CASSPTSGDTDTQYF
-	TRBJ1-6	-	TRBV2	TGTGCCAGCAGAGGACAAGGGAATGGTTCACCCCTCCACTTT	CASRGQGNGSPLHF
-	TRBJ1-5	-	TRBV14	TGTGCCAGCAGCCCACTAGGGGAGGATAGCAATCAGCCCCAGCATTTT	CASSPLGEDSNQPQHF
once	TRBJ1-4	TRBD1	TRBV11-3	TGTGCCAGCAGCCCAAGAACAGGGGTAACTAATGAAAAACTGTTTTTT	CASSPRTGVTNEKLFF
-	TRBJ2-5	TRBD2	TRBV7-2	TGTGCCAGCAGCATACAGCGGGGAAACCAAGAGACCCAGTACTTC	CASSIQRGNQETQYF
-	TRBJ1-2	TRBD1	TRBV7-2	TGTGCCAGCAGCTCTCGGGACAGGGCTAACTATGGCTACACCTTC	CASSSRDRANYGYTF